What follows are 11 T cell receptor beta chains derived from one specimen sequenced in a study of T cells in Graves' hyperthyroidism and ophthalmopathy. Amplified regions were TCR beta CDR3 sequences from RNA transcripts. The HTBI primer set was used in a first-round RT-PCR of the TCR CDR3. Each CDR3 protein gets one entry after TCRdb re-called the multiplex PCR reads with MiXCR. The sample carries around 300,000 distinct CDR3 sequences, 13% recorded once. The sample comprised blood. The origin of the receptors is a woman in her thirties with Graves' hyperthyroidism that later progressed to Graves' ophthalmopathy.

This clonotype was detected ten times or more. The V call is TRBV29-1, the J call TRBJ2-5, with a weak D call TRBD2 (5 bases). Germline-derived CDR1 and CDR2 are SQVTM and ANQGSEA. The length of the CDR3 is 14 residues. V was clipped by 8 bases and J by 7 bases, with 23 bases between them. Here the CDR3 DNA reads TGCAGCTTCTCGGGTAGCGACCCGACGGGGACCCAGTACTTC. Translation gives CSFSGSDPTGTQYF.

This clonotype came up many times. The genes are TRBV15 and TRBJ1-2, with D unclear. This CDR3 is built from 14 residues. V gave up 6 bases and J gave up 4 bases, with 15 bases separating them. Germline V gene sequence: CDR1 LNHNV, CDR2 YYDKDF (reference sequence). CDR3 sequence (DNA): TGTGCCACCAGTGGTACGGGCAGGAGCTATGGCTACACCTTC. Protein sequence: CATSGTGRSYGYTF.

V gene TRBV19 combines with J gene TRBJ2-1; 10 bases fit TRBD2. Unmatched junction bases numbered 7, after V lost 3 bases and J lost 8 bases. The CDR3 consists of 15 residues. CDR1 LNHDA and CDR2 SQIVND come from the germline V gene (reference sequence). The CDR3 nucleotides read TGTGCCAGTAGTATGGGCCTAGCGGGAGTCGATGAGCAGTTCTTC. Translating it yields CASSMGLAGVDEQFF.

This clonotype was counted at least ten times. The CDR3 reads CASSYSIATNPSYEQYF. CDR3 bases: TGTGCCAGCAGTTACTCGATAGCGACCAATCCTTCCTACGAGCAGTACTTC. The chain uses TRBV6-6 and TRBJ2-7, with D perhaps TRBD2 (5 bases). Germline V gives CDR1 MNHNY, CDR2 SVGAGI (reference sequence). V dropped 0 bases and J dropped 1 base, with 16 bases sitting between them. CDR3 size: 17 residues.

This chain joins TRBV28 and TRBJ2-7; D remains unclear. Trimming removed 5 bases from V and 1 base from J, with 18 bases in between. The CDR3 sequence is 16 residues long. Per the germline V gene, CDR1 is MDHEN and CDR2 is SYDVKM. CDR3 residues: CASSLNLQLPSYEQYF. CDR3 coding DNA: TGTGCCAGCAGTCTGAACTTACAGTTACCGTCCTACGAGCAGTACTTC.

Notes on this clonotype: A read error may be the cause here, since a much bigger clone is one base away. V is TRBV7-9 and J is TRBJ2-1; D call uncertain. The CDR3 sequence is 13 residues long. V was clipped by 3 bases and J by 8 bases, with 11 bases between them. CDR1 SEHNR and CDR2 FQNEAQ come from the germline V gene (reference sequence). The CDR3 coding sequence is TGTGCCAGCAGCTTTGAGCCAGTCTATGAGCAGTTCTTC. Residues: CASSFEPVYEQFF.

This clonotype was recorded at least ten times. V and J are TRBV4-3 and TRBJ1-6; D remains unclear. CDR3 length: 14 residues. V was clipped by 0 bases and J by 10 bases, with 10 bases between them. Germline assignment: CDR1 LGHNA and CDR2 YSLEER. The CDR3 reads CASSQDFTWSPLHF. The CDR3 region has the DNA TGCGCCAGCAGCCAAGATTTCACCTGGTCACCCCTCCACTTT.

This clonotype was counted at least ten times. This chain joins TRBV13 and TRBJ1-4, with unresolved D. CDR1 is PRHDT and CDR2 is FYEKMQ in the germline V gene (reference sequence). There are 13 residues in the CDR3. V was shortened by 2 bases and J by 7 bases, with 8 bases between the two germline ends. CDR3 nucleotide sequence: TGTGCCAGCAGCTTAACGGGTGGTGAAAAACTGTTTTTT. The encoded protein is CASSLTGGEKLFF.

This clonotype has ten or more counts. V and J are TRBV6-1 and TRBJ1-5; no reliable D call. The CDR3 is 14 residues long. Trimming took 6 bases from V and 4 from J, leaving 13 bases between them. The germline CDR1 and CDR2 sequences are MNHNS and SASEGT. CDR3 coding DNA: TGTGCCAGCAGCCCCAGGCGGGAGAATCAGCCCCAGCATTTT. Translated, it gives CASSPRRENQPQHF.

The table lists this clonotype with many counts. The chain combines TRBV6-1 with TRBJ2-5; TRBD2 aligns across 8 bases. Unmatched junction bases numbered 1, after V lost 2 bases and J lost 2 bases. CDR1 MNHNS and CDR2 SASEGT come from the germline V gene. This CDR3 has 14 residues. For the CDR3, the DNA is TGTGCCAGCAGTGAACGGGGGGGGCAAGAGACCCAGTACTTC. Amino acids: CASSERGGQETQYF.

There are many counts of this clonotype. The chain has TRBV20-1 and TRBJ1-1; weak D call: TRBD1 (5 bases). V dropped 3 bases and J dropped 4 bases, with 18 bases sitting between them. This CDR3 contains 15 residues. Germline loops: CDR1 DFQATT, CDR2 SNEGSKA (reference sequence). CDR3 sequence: CSARDGGSWGTEAFF. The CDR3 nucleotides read TGCAGTGCTAGGGACGGGGGATCGTGGGGCACTGAAGCTTTCTTT.